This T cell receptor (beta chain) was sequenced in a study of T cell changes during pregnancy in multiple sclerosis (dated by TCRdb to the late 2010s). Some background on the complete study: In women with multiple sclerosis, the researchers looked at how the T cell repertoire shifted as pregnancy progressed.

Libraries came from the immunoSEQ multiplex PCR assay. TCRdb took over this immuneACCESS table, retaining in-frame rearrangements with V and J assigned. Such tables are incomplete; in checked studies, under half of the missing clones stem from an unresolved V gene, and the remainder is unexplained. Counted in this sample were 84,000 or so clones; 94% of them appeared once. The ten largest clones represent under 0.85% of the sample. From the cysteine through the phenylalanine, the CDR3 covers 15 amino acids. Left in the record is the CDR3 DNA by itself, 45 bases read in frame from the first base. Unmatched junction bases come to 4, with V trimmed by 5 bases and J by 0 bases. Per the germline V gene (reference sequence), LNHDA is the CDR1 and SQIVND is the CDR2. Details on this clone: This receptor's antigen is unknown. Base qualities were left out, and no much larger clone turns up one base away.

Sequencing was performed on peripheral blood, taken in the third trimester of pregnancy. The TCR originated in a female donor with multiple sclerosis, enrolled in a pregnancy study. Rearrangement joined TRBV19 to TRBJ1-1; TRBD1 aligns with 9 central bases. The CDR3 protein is CASSLGQGMNTEAFF. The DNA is TGTGCCAGTAGTCTGGGACAGGGCATGAACACTGAAGCTTTCTTT.